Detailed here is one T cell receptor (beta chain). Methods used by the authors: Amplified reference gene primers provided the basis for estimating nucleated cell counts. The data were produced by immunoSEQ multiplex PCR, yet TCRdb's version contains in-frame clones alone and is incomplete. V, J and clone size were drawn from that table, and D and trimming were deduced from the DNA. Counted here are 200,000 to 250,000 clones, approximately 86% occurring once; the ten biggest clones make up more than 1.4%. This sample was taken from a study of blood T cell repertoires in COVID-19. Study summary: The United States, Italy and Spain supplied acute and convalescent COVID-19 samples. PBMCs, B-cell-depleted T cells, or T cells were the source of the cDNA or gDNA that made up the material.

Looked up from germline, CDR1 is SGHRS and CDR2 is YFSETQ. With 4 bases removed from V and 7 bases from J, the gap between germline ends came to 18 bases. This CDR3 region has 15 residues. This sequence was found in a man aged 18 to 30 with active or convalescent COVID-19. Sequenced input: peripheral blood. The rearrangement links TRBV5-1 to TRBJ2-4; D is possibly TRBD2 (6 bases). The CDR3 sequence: CASSKGLGGRNIQYF. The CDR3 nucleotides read TGCGCCAGCAGCAAAGGACTCGGAGGGCGGAACATTCAGTACTTC.